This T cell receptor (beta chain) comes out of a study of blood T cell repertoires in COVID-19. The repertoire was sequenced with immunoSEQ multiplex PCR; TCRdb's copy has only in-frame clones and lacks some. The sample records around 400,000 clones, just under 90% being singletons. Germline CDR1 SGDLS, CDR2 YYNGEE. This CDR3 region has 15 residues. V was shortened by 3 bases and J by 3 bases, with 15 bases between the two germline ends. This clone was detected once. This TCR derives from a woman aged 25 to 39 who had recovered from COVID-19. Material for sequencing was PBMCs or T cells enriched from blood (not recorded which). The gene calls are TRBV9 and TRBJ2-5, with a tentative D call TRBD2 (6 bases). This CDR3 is CASSGSGTGKETQYF. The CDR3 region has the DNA TGTGCCAGCAGCGGATCCGGGACTGGAAAAGAGACCCAGTACTTC.